This T cell receptor beta chain was captured in a study of cytomegalovirus exposure and HLA in healthy donors. Profiled with immunoSEQ multiplex PCR; TCRdb holds only in-frame clones, not every one. Of some 60,000 clones in the sample, approximately 96% are singletons; the top ten hold just over 0.9%. Study conclusions and caveats: Confirmation in vitro established that three CMV-associated chains were specific for CMV antigens.

This clone has only one observation. Its target is not known. The sequence was obtained from a man aged 18 to 30 in good health and CMV-seronegative. The sample taken for sequencing was PBMCs.

Here the CDR3 reads CATSSGHLTSPNYGYTF. The CDR3 DNA sequence: TGTGCCACCAGCAGTGGACATCTCACTTCGCCAAACTATGGCTACACCTTC. The V gene is TRBV15, the J gene TRBJ1-2; TRBD1 might be the D (5 bases). The CDR3 length is 17 residues. Germline values: CDR1 LNHNV, CDR2 YYDKDF (reference sequence). Trimming left V 3 bases short and J 2 bases short, with 19 bases between.